A selection of T cell receptor beta chains follows, all from one sample in a study of blood T cell repertoires in COVID-19. Libraries were prepared by immunoSEQ multiplex PCR; TCRdb keeps only in-frame clonotypes and omits some of them. The table has 95,000 to 100,000 clones, approximately 81% seen once. The sequenced sample was peripheral blood. The receptor set was obtained from a woman in her 70s with active or convalescent COVID-19. The CDR3 runs from the conserved cysteine through the conserved F or W. The order of the fields is J gene, D gene, clone size, V gene, CDR3 DNA, CDR3 protein. D genes are given only for firm matches. Size is stated for part of the rows, as once, few or many counts, or as a class when the clone is expanded.

TRBJ1-2,TRBD1,.,TRBV6-5,TGTGCCAGCAGACGATCCGACAGGGGGCTTGGCTACACCTTC,CASRRSDRGLGYTF
TRBJ1-5,.,.,TRBV10-3,TGTGCCATCAGTGAGGGCCAGGGGAGTCAGCCCCAGCATTTT,CAISEGQGSQPQHF
TRBJ2-7,TRBD2,.,TRBV4-3,TGCGCCAGCAGCCAGGGGGGACTAGCGGGAGGCGAGCAGTACTTC,CASSQGGLAGGEQYF
TRBJ2-1,TRBD1,.,TRBV18,TGTGCCAGCTCCACCTTCACGGGACAGGGGGCCTACAATGAGCAGTTCTTC,CASSTFTGQGAYNEQFF
TRBJ1-4,TRBD1,.,TRBV6-6,TGTGCGGCCAGGGGGAATAATGAAAAACTGTTTTTT,CAARGNNEKLFF
TRBJ1-5,.,few,TRBV4-2,TGTGCCAGCAGCCAAGATGTAAAAGGGGGCAATCAGCCCCAGCATTTT,CASSQDVKGGNQPQHF
TRBJ1-2,.,.,TRBV7-2,TGTGCCAGCAGCTTAAGTAGAACAGGTGGTGGCTACACCTTC,CASSLSRTGGGYTF
TRBJ1-6,.,.,TRBV23-1,TGCGCCAGCAGGGGTGAGGTTCCTAGACCGCCGGTCCCCGGCTCCTATAATTCACCCCTCCACTTT,CASRGEVPRPPVPGSYNSPLHF
TRBJ2-1,TRBD2,once,TRBV3-1/TRBV3-2,TGTGCCAGCAGCCAAGATCTGCTAGCGGGGGGTCCCAATGAGCAGTTCTTC,CASSQDLLAGGPNEQFF
TRBJ2-1,.,few,TRBV7-6,TGTGCCAGCAGCCCCAGGTGGCAACGCTACAATGAGCAGTTCTTC,CASSPRWQRYNEQFF
TRBJ1-5,.,few,TRBV28,TGTGCCAGCAGTTTACGCCCCAGGGGTAGCAATCAGCCCCAGCATTTT,CASSLRPRGSNQPQHF
TRBJ2-7,TRBD2,.,TRBV6-5,TGTGCCAGCAGTCCCCGGAGCGGGAGATCCTACGAGCAGTACTTC,CASSPRSGRSYEQYF
TRBJ1-6,.,.,TRBV2,TGTGCCAGCAGAGAGCAGGTCAGGCTTAATTCACCCCTCCACTTT,CASREQVRLNSPLHF
TRBJ2-6,TRBD1,.,TRBV3-1/TRBV3-2,TGTGCCAGCAGCCGAGGGGGCACAGGGGGCGGGACCAACGTCCTGACTTTC,CASSRGGTGGGTNVLTF
TRBJ2-7,.,once,TRBV2,TGTGCCAGCAGTTTACGACAGGACTCCTACGAGCAGTACTTC,CASSLRQDSYEQYF
TRBJ2-3,TRBD2,few,TRBV12-5,TGTGCTAGTGGTTTCCGCGCCATAAGGTTTGGCGGGAGGAGCACAGATACGCAGTATTTT,CASGFRAIRFGGRSTDTQYF
TRBJ1-1,.,.,TRBV5-1,TGCGCCAGCAGTAGACAGGAGAACACTGAAGCTTTCTTT,CASSRQENTEAFF
TRBJ2-7,.,once,TRBV9,TGTGCCAGCAGCGTAGGCCAGGGTGGGGTCTCCTACGAGCAGTACTTC,CASSVGQGGVSYEQYF
TRBJ2-7,.,few,TRBV27,TGTGCCAGCAGAATGACCCGGGACTCCTACGAGCAGTACTTC,CASRMTRDSYEQYF
TRBJ2-3,TRBD2,.,TRBV9,TGTGCCAGCAGCCCTAGCGGATCCACAGATACGCAGTATTTT,CASSPSGSTDTQYF
TRBJ1-1,.,.,TRBV9,TGTGCCAGCAAGCCACAGGGAACGAACACTGAAGCTTTCTTT,CASKPQGTNTEAFF
TRBJ1-4,.,.,TRBV25-1,TGTGCCAGCTCGCAGGGACTCAATGAAAAACTGTTTTTT,CASSQGLNEKLFF
TRBJ1-2,.,.,TRBV16,TGTGCCAGCAGCCAATTGGCCGGGAACTATGGCTACACCTTC,CASSQLAGNYGYTF
TRBJ1-2,.,.,TRBV19,TGTGCCAGTAGTCGACAGGATGGCTACACCTTC,CASSRQDGYTF
TRBJ1-1,TRBD1,.,TRBV3-1/TRBV3-2,TGTGCCAGCAGCCAAAAGAGAGGGGGCGTCACTGAAGCTTTCTTT,CASSQKRGGVTEAFF
TRBJ2-7,TRBD1,.,TRBV7-2,TGTGCCAGCAGCAAGGGACAGCCCTCCTACGAGCAGTACTTC,CASSKGQPSYEQYF
TRBJ1-1,.,.,TRBV3-1/TRBV3-2,TGTGCCAGCAGCCGAAGGGGCACGGGTTTCACTGAAGCTTTCTTT,CASSRRGTGFTEAFF
TRBJ2-7,TRBD1,once,TRBV7-9,TGTGCCAGCAGCTGGGGACAGGGGGGCGGCGAGCAGTACTTC,CASSWGQGGGEQYF
TRBJ2-3,TRBD1,.,TRBV7-9,TGTGCCAGCAGCTTGGGACAGGGCATAGCAGATACGCAGTATTTT,CASSLGQGIADTQYF
TRBJ2-1,TRBD2,.,TRBV5-1,TGCGCCAGCAGCTTAGGACTAGTATCCTACAATGAGCAGTTCTTC,CASSLGLVSYNEQFF
TRBJ2-1,TRBD2,.,TRBV5-1,TGCGCCAGCAGCTCGACTAGCGGGGGGCCAAGGAATGAGCAGTTCTTC,CASSSTSGGPRNEQFF
TRBJ1-4,TRBD1,.,TRBV5-1,TGCGCCAGCAGCTCTACCGGGACAGGGAATGAAAAACTGTTTTTT,CASSSTGTGNEKLFF
TRBJ2-2,.,.,TRBV2,TGTGCCAGCGTGGGGCAGGGCGACACCGGGGAGCTGTTTTTT,CASVGQGDTGELFF
TRBJ1-6,.,.,TRBV5-1,TGCGCCAGCAAGGATGGGGCGGTTAATTCACCCCTCCACTTT,CASKDGAVNSPLHF
TRBJ1-6,TRBD1,.,TRBV19,TGTGCCAGTACACAGGGGGATAGGTTCTCTAATTCACCCCTCCACTTT,CASTQGDRFSNSPLHF
TRBJ2-7,TRBD2,.,TRBV30,TGTGCCTGGAGCGGGGGGACCTCCTACGAGCAGTACTTC,CAWSGGTSYEQYF
TRBJ2-2,.,.,TRBV12-5,TGTGCTAGTGGTTTGGTATTATCGAACACCGGGGAGCTGTTTTTT,CASGLVLSNTGELFF
TRBJ1-1,TRBD1,.,TRBV7-8,TGTGCCAGCAGCTTATGGACAGGGTCTGACACTGAAGCTTTCTTT,CASSLWTGSDTEAFF
TRBJ2-7,.,.,TRBV4-1,TGCGCCAGCAGCCAAGACTTTACAGGGAATTTCTACGAGCAGTACTTC,CASSQDFTGNFYEQYF
TRBJ2-5,.,.,TRBV13,TGTGCCAGCAGCTTAGACAGGCAAGAGACCCAGTACTTC,CASSLDRQETQYF
TRBJ1-1,.,.,TRBV3-1/TRBV3-2,TGTGCCAGCACCACTCGGGGTGACACTGAAGCTTTCTTT,CASTTRGDTEAFF
TRBJ2-6,.,.,TRBV7-9,TGTGCCAGCAGCCACGAACAGGGCTCAGGGACTGGGGCCAACGTCCTGACTTTC,CASSHEQGSGTGANVLTF
TRBJ1-3,TRBD1,.,TRBV5-3,TGTGCCAGAAGCCGCACCGGGACAGTACGAAACACCATATATTTT,CARSRTGTVRNTIYF
TRBJ1-6,TRBD1,.,TRBV27,TGTGCCAGCAGTACAGGGGATTCACCCCTCCACTTT,CASSTGDSPLHF
TRBJ1-3,.,.,TRBV19,TGTGCCAGTAGTACCAGGGTTTCAGGAAACACCATATATTTT,CASSTRVSGNTIYF
TRBJ2-6,.,.,TRBV3-1/TRBV3-2,TGTGCCAGCAGCTCGCGTGGGGCCAACGTCCTGACTTTC,CASSSRGANVLTF